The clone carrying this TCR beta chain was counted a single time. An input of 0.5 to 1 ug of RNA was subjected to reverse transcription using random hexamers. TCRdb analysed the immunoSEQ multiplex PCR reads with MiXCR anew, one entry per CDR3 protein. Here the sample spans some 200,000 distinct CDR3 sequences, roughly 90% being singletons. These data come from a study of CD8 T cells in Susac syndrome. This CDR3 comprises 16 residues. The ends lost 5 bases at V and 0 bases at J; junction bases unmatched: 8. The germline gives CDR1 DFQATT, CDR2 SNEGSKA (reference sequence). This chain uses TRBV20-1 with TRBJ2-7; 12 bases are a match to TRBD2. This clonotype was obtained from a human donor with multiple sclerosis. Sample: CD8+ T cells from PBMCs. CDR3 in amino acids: CSAQLLTSGSSYEQYF. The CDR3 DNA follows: TGCAGTGCTCAACTCCTGACTAGCGGGAGCTCCTACGAGCAGTACTTC.